The 14 T cell receptor beta chains in this list originate from one sample, sequenced in a study of blood T cells in healthy people across ages. Combining a sample-barcoded 5' primer with a J-beta primer mix, a second PCR ran for roughly 7 to 12 cycles. In TCRdb, the 5' RACE reads were re-called with MiXCR into one record per CDR3 protein. The sample holds about 1.6 million distinct CDR3 sequences, roughly 30% seen once. Sequencing was performed on blood. The receptor source for this set is a woman aged 25 to 39 in good health.

This rearrangement joins TRBV25-1 to TRBJ2-1; possibly TRBD2 for D (6 bases). The germline V gene encodes CDR1 MGHDK and CDR2 SYGVNS. The CDR3 length is 15 residues. The ends were cut back, 1 base at V and 5 bases at J, with 12 bases in the middle. CDR3 in amino acids: CASSEFGGTDNEQFF. As DNA, the CDR3 is TGTGCCAGCAGTGAATTCGGGGGTACCGACAATGAGCAGTTCTTC.

The genes are TRBV3-1 and TRBJ1-1, with TRBD1 matching over 7 bases. The CDR3 consists of 16 residues. V shed 0 bases, J shed 6 bases, and the junction held 10 bases outside the gene matches. From germline, CDR1 is LGHDT and CDR2 YNNKEL (reference sequence). The CDR3 nucleotides are TGTGCCAGCAGCCAAGAAACACAGGGGACAAGAGCTGAAGCTTTCTTT. Translation gives CASSQETQGTRAEAFF.

CDR3 nucleotide sequence: TGTGCCAGCAGCCAAGATATTGTTTTCGGAGATTCACCCCTCCACTTT. Translated, it gives CASSQDIVFGDSPLHF. The chain is built from TRBV3-1 and TRBJ1-6, with D unresolved. V was pared by 0 bases and J by 8 bases, with 14 bases between. CDR1 and CDR2 from the germline V gene are LGHDT and YNNKEL (reference sequence). The CDR3 is made up of 16 amino acids.

The J gene is TRBJ2-1, the V gene TRBV10-2; TRBD2 matches at 14 bases. The CDR3 sequence is 16 residues long. The V segment lost 3 bases and the J segment 7 bases; nucleotides outside the gene matches: 5. CDR1 is WSHSY, CDR2 SAAADI, per germline. The CDR3 DNA is TGCGCCAGCAGTGACCCCGGGACTAGCGGGAGTAATGAGCAGTTCTTC. Amino acid sequence: CASSDPGTSGSNEQFF.

This clonotype was found a few times. The CDR3 spells CASSLISGGPTGEQFF. The CDR3 region has the DNA TGTGCCAGCAGCTTAATAAGCGGGGGGCCAACGGGTGAGCAGTTCTTC. V gene TRBV7-8 combines with J gene TRBJ2-1, with 9 bases fitting TRBD2. The CDR3 runs 16 residues. V lost 2 bases and J lost 9; bases outside the gene matches: 11. Germline loops: CDR1 SGHVS, CDR2 FQNEAQ.

This clonotype came up a few times. V is TRBV4-1 and J is TRBJ1-2; no definite D call. The length of the CDR3 is 16 residues. V lost 0 bases to trimming and J lost 4 bases, with 15 bases between them. Germline V CDR1 and CDR2: MGHRA, YSYEKL. CDR3 residues: CASSQDAGRMLYGYTF. The DNA for the CDR3 is TGCGCCAGCAGCCAAGATGCAGGACGGATGCTCTATGGCTACACCTTC.

This clonotype was seen a few times. The J gene is TRBJ2-3, the V gene TRBV6-5; perhaps TRBD1 as D (6 bases). CDR1 and CDR2 (germline): MNHEY, SVGAGI. V lost 2 bases and J lost 5, with 17 bases in between. This CDR3 is built from 16 residues. The CDR3 DNA reads as TGTGCCAGCAGTTACGGCCCAGGGGTAGAACTAGATACGCAGTATTTT. Its translation is CASSYGPGVELDTQYF.

The chain recombines TRBV6-5 with TRBJ2-5; 9 positions match TRBD1. Trimming removed 6 bases from V and 2 bases from J; junction bases left unmatched: 7. CDR1 is MNHEY, CDR2 SVGAGI, per germline. The CDR3 is made up of 15 amino acids. CDR3 sequence (DNA): TGTGCCAGCAGACCGCCGGGACAGGGACAAGAGACCCAGTACTTC. Protein product: CASRPPGQGQETQYF.

In its sample, this clonotype was seen a few times. V is TRBV7-9 and J is TRBJ2-1; 13 bases map to TRBD2. The CDR3 totals 15 residues. J was trimmed by 8 bases and V by 5 bases; bases with no gene match: 6. Germline assignment: CDR1 SEHNR and CDR2 FQNEAQ (reference sequence). CDR3 sequence reads: CASSAGTSGVDEQFF. The CDR3 region has the DNA TGTGCCAGCAGCGCAGGGACTAGCGGGGTAGATGAGCAGTTCTTC.

This clonotype was seen at least ten times. V usage is TRBV10-2 and J usage is TRBJ2-7; the match to TRBD1 covers 9 bases. Germline V lookup: CDR1 WSHSY, CDR2 SAAADI. The V gene end was trimmed by 4 bases and the J gene end by 1 base; junction bases not matched to a gene: 8. The CDR3 runs 16 residues. The CDR3 is CASSALGTGNSYEQYF. Written as DNA, the CDR3 is TGCGCCAGCAGTGCCCTGGGGACAGGGAATTCCTACGAGCAGTACTTC.

This rearrangement joins TRBV11-2 to TRBJ1-2; D call uncertain. Looked up from germline, CDR1 is SGHAT and CDR2 is FQNNGV. The CDR3 covers 13 residues. V lost 5 bases and J lost 4, with 11 bases in between. As DNA, the CDR3 is TGTGCCAGCAGCCTAAACAGCCTCTATGGCTACACCTTC. This sequence encodes CASSLNSLYGYTF.

This clonotype was detected many times. J is TRBJ2-7 and V is TRBV9; maybe TRBD2 (5 bases). The CDR3 is 14 amino acids. Germline V gene sequence: CDR1 SGDLS, CDR2 YYNGEE. With 4 bases removed from V and 6 bases from J, the gap between germline ends came to 17 bases. CDR3 bases: TGTGCCAGCAGCCCTACCGAGGGTTGGGGCGAGCAGTACTTC. This codes for CASSPTEGWGEQYF. Complete variable domain (other parts from reference TRBV9 and TRBJ2-7): DSGVTQTPKHLITATGQRVTLRCSPRSGDLSVYWYQQSLDQGLQFLIQYYNGEERAKGNILERFSAQQFPDLHSELNLSSLELGDSALYFCASSPTEGWGEQYFGPGTRLTVT.

This sequence joins TRBV28 and TRBJ1-4; D unclear. This CDR3 has 14 amino acids. Trimming removed 6 bases from V and 3 bases from J, with 11 bases in between. Germline CDR1 MDHEN, CDR2 SYDVKM. The CDR3 bases are TGTGCCAGCAGCGTCGGCGGGGCTAATGAAAAACTGTTTTTT. This translates into CASSVGGANEKLFF.

In its sample, this clonotype was seen a few times. The chain couples TRBV10-3 to TRBJ2-5; 7 positions match TRBD2. V trimming: 10 bases; J trimming: 13 bases; junction bases outside the gene matches: 21. This CDR3 has 14 residues. Per the germline V gene, CDR1 is ENHRY and CDR2 is SYGVKD. The CDR3 is CATQSGTTDYERYF. CDR3 in DNA: TGTGCCACCCAGAGCGGGACTACAGATTACGAGCGGTACTTC.